This T cell receptor (beta chain) was sequenced during a study of beta chain features in type 1 diabetes. Concerning this clone: Its specificity is not known.

The whole isolated RNA underwent reverse transcription, so sequencing captured expressed TCRB transcripts. Sequenced by immunoSEQ multiplex PCR; TCRdb stores in-frame clones only, minus some. The sample consists of roughly 180,000 clones, less than 15% of them appearing once. CDR3 length equals 16 residues. Germline V gene data show CDR1 as SGHRS and CDR2 as YFSETQ. V shed 0 bases and J shed 0 bases, with 11 bases lying between them. Study-wide results and limits: Cells with high TCR expression could be over-represented when cDNA is sequenced. Moderate yet significant TCRB CDR3 shortening was seen in Type 1 diabetes patients in all four CD4+ subsets. Any HLA effect on TCRB rearrangement was left unresolved by small sub-analyses.

V and J are TRBV5-1 and TRBJ2-3; D may be TRBD1 (6 bases). The source is a woman aged 18-35 years in good health. Sequences were obtained from central memory CD4+ T cells from blood. The CDR3 DNA reads TGCGCCAGCAGCTTGGGCCGGACAGCTAGCACAGATACGCAGTATTTT. This sequence encodes CASSLGRTASTDTQYF.